Reported below is one T cell receptor beta chain. This entry comes from a study of OX40 agonist ivuxolimab in advanced cancers. Study information: One hepatocellular carcinoma and a couple of cutaneous melanoma patients partially responded.

Sequenced by immunoSEQ multiplex PCR; TCRdb stores in-frame clones only, minus some. The data contain about 41,000 clones, about 90% of them seen just once; the ten biggest clones take up roughly 3.7%. Autoimmune disease history or systemic immunosuppression barred patients. The sequence came from an adult with an advanced solid tumor such as melanoma, head and neck, liver or kidney cancer. The specimen was CD4+ or CD8+ T cells sorted from blood, collected in a trial of the OX40 agonist ivuxolimab.

This chain's CDR3 is CASRMLPGPENEQFF. CDR3 coding DNA: TGCGCCAGCAGGATGCTACCGGGACCCGAAAATGAGCAGTTCTTC. This chain connects TRBV5-1 to TRBJ2-1; either TRBD1 or TRBD2 may supply D (5 bases each). The germline V gene encodes CDR1 SGHRS and CDR2 YFSETQ. CDR3 length: 15 amino acids. The V end lost 5 bases, the J end lost 7 bases, and 19 bases lay between the germline ends. Complete variable domain (other parts from reference TRBV5-1 and TRBJ2-1): KAGVTQTPRYLIKTRGQQVTLSCSPISGHRSVSWYQQTPGQGLQFLFEYFSETQRNKGNFPGRFSGRQFSNSRSEMNVSTLELGDSALYLCASRMLPGPENEQFFGPGTRLTVL.